A single sample gave rise to the 16 T cell receptor beta chains below, sequenced in a study of cytomegalovirus exposure and HLA in healthy donors. The PCR made use of 60 Vbeta and 13 Jbeta primers. The assay was immunoSEQ multiplex PCR, and TCRdb's table has in-frame clones only and misses some. This repertoire includes under 200,000 clones. Sequences were obtained from PBMCs. The receptors stem from a young man in good health and CMV-seronegative.

This chain's CDR3 is CASSFGGQGGEKLFF. The CDR3 nucleotides are TGCGCCAGCAGCTTTGGAGGACAGGGAGGTGAAAAACTGTTTTTT. This chain links TRBV5-1 with TRBJ1-4; 8 nucleotides align to TRBD1. CDR1 and CDR2 (germline): SGHRS, YFSETQ. The V gene end was trimmed by 2 bases and the J gene end by 7 bases; junction bases not matched to a gene: 7. The CDR3 is 15 residues long.

The chain employs TRBV4-3 and TRBJ2-3; D is perhaps TRBD2 (7 bases). CDR3 length equals 17 residues. Germline lookup yields CDR1 LGHNA and CDR2 YSLEER. Trimming left V 4 bases short and J 5 bases short, with 22 bases between. The CDR3 loop is CASSPSVGGAGGDTQYF. CDR3 sequence (DNA): TGCGCCAGCAGCCCATCGGTAGGGGGGGCCGGTGGAGATACGCAGTATTTT.

The chain has TRBV5-1 and TRBJ1-4; the match to TRBD1 covers 9 bases. In germline, CDR1 is SGHRS, CDR2 YFSETQ. V was clipped by 4 bases and J by 8 bases; unmatched bases: 6. The CDR3 is 14 residues long. In DNA, the CDR3 is TGCGCCAGCAGCGGCGGGGACAGGGCCGAAAAACTGTTTTTT. Translated, it gives CASSGGDRAEKLFF.

The V and J genes are TRBV4-2 and TRBJ2-1; D perhaps matches TRBD2 (6 bases). Germline CDR1 LGHNA, CDR2 YNFKEQ. This CDR3 is built from 16 residues. Trimming removed 0 bases from V and 3 bases from J, with 12 bases in between. This CDR3 reads CASSQDPGLNYNEQFF. In nucleotides, the CDR3 is TGTGCCAGCAGCCAAGACCCGGGACTCAACTACAATGAGCAGTTCTTC.

For this clone: The same CDR3 also results from other DNA sequences found in this sample. The V call is TRBV6-1, the J call TRBJ2-1; D is uncertain. The V gene's germline CDR1 is MNHNS and CDR2 SASEGT. Trimming pared 1 base from V and 5 bases from J, leaving 9 bases between. The CDR3 runs to 14 residues. The CDR3 is CASSEVGRDNEQFF. The CDR3 DNA follows: TGTGCCAGCAGTGAAGTGGGCAGAGACAATGAGCAGTTCTTC.

The chain uses TRBV7-3 and TRBJ1-2, with TRBD1 identical over 8 bases. Germline assignment: CDR1 SGHTA and CDR2 FQGTGA. The CDR3 consists of 15 residues. With V trimmed by 3 bases and J by 8 bases, 11 bases remained unmatched. The CDR3 loop is CASSFATGAQSGYTF. For the CDR3, the DNA is TGTGCCAGCAGCTTTGCGACAGGGGCTCAGTCGGGCTACACCTTC.

The chain recombines TRBV9 with TRBJ2-7, with 9 bases identical to TRBD2. Trimming cost V 0 bases and J 2 bases; bases outside gene matches: 6. This CDR3 has 16 amino acids. Germline V gene lookup returns CDR1 SGDLS and CDR2 YYNGEE. CDR3 residues: CASSVDPSGTTYEQYF. The CDR3, as DNA: TGTGCCAGCAGCGTAGATCCTAGCGGGACGACCTACGAGCAGTACTTC.

The J gene is TRBJ2-5, the V gene TRBV5-1, with 9 bases that match TRBD1. Trimming at V came to 3 bases and at J to 2 bases, leaving 5 bases not matched to a gene. Germline CDR1 SGHRS, CDR2 YFSETQ. The CDR3 length is 15 residues. The DNA of the CDR3 is TGCGCCAGCAGCTGGACAGGGGACCAACAAGAGACCCAGTACTTC. Its protein is CASSWTGDQQETQYF.

The chain employs TRBV9 and TRBJ2-4, with D perhaps matching TRBD1 (6 bases). Germline CDR1 reads SGDLS; CDR2 reads YYNGEE. The CDR3 length is 14 residues. With 3 bases removed from V and 1 base from J, the gap between germline ends came to 8 bases. CDR3 amino acids: CASSGQVAKNIQYF. In nucleotides, the CDR3 is TGTGCCAGCAGCGGACAGGTCGCCAAAAACATTCAGTACTTC.

The chain uses TRBV19 and TRBJ2-1; 9 nucleotides match TRBD1. The CDR3 spans 16 residues. The ends lost 6 bases at V and 5 bases at J; junction bases unmatched: 11. The germline gives CDR1 LNHDA, CDR2 SQIVND (reference sequence). The CDR3 reads CASRGQLGQGHNEQFF. DNA of the CDR3: TGTGCCAGTAGGGGACAACTTGGACAGGGGCACAATGAGCAGTTCTTC.

The chain is built from TRBV18 and TRBJ2-7; possible D gene TRBD2, 6 bases. Germline values: CDR1 KGHSH, CDR2 LQKENI. The CDR3 totals 16 residues. With 0 bases removed from V and 9 bases from J, the gap between germline ends came to 21 bases. The CDR3, as DNA: TGTGCCAGCTCACCACCAACGGGGGTGAGGAAAAGGGCGCAGTACTTC. Residues: CASSPPTGVRKRAQYF. Together with reference TRBV18 and TRBJ2-7, the CDR3 gives the full variable domain: NAGVMQNPRHLVRRRGQEARLRCSPMKGHSHVYWYRQLPEEGLKFMVYLQKENIIDESGMPKERFSAEFPKEGPSILRIQQVVRGDSAAYFCASSPPTGVRKRAQYFGPGTRLTVT.

The genes are TRBV4-2 and TRBJ2-2; D possibly corresponds to TRBD2 (6 bases). The germline CDR1 and CDR2 sequences are LGHNA and YNFKEQ. Trimming took 0 bases from V and 0 from J, leaving 11 bases between them. CDR3 size: 17 residues. CDR3 protein: CASSQDLGRTNTGELFF. In DNA, the CDR3 is TGTGCCAGCAGCCAAGATCTGGGGAGGACGAACACCGGGGAGCTGTTTTTT.

In regard to this clone: The junction differs from germline at one of its ends, possibly a read error. Here the CDR3 DNA reads TGTGCCAGCAGTTGGGGACTAGCGCACTACGAACAGTACTTC. Protein product: CASSWGLAHYEQYF. V usage is TRBV27 and J usage is TRBJ2-7; TRBD2 aligns across 10 bases. The CDR3 spans 14 residues. From germline, CDR1 is MNHEY and CDR2 SMNVEV (reference sequence).

V usage is TRBV13 and J usage is TRBJ1-4; no firm D call. This CDR3 has 13 residues. Trimming took 9 bases from V and 7 from J, leaving 15 bases between them. The germline V gene encodes CDR1 PRHDT and CDR2 FYEKMQ (reference sequence). The CDR3 coding sequence is TGTGCCAGTCGACGGAGGGCTAGTGAAAAACTGTTTTTT. It specifies CASRRRASEKLFF.

V usage is TRBV6-6 and J usage is TRBJ2-5; perhaps TRBD1 as D (6 bases). This CDR3 contains 15 residues. Trimming took off 6 bases at V and 4 bases at J, with 18 bases between the two ends. Germline assignment: CDR1 MNHNY and CDR2 SVGAGI (reference sequence). CDR3 residues: CASSPPRRGGETQYF. DNA for the CDR3: TGTGCCAGCAGCCCCCCTCGCAGAGGGGGAGAGACCCAGTACTTC.

The chain carries TRBV25-1 and TRBJ2-5; D possibly corresponds to TRBD2 (5 bases). TRBJ2-7 explains the end of the DNA better; the J call may be wrong. CDR1 and CDR2 (germline): MGHDK, SYGVNS. The CDR3 is made up of 14 amino acids. The CDR3 sequence: CASSENGGSYEQYF. As DNA, the CDR3 is TGTGCCAGCAGTGAAAACGGCGGGTCCTACGAGCAGTACTTC.